This TCR beta chain comes out of a study of blood T cell repertoires in COVID-19. TCRdb's table, derived via immunoSEQ multiplex PCR, lists solely in-frame clones and lacks some. Of some 76,000 clones in the sample, more than 75% were seen once. This TCR derives from a human donor in a cohort sampled during active COVID-19. Input material: peripheral blood.

The CDR3 reads CAWSRKSENSPLHF. CDR3 DNA sequence: TGTGCCTGGAGCAGAAAGAGCGAAAATTCACCCCTCCACTTT. The rearrangement links TRBV30 to TRBJ1-6; D not resolved. The CDR3 totals 14 residues. V was trimmed by 3 bases and J by 7 bases, leaving 13 bases between them. The germline V gene encodes CDR1 GTSNPN and CDR2 SVGIG (reference sequence).